A selection of T cell receptor beta chains follows, all from one sample in a study of blood T cell repertoires in COVID-19. Repertoires were generated with immunoSEQ multiplex PCR, while TCRdb's copy carries only in-frame clones and drops some. The sample gives roughly 100,000 clones, 80% to 95% of which show up once; around 6% is in the top ten. Sequencing was done on a sample of peripheral blood. These receptors all stem from a man aged 50 to 59 with active COVID-19. Both conserved end residues are part of each CDR3. D genes are given only for firm matches. Some rows have no size entry. The others give once, few or many, or a class for an expanded clone.

cdr3_aa cdr3_nt cdr3_length j_call d_call clone_size v_call
CAWSVRRGGQGYGYTF TGTGCCTGGAGTGTACGAAGAGGAGGACAGGGATACGGCTACACCTTC 16 TRBJ1-2 TRBD1 . TRBV30
CASSVNIAADTQYF TGTGCCAGCAGCGTAAACATCGCTGCAGATACGCAGTATTTT 14 TRBJ2-3 . . TRBV9
CASSLGDILVQHF TGTGCCAGCAGCTTAGGGGACATTTTAGTGCAGCATTTT 13 TRBJ1-5 . . TRBV7-2
CASSLGGTGRNTEAFF TGTGCCAGCAGCTTAGGCGGAACCGGCAGGAACACTGAAGCTTTCTTT 16 TRBJ1-1 . . TRBV5-4
CASSLDPYQPQHF TGCGCCAGCAGCTTGGATCCCTATCAGCCCCAGCATTTT 13 TRBJ1-5 . . TRBV5-1
CASSSVGGQGSQPQHF TGTGCCAGCAGCTCCGTTGGGGGACAGGGTAGTCAGCCCCAGCATTTT 16 TRBJ1-5 TRBD1 . TRBV5-7
CASYPGGTGNYEQYF TGCGCCAGCTACCCGGGAGGGACGGGAAATTACGAGCAGTACTTC 15 TRBJ2-7 TRBD2 . TRBV5-1
CASSIGDYSYEQYF TGTGCCAGTAGTATAGGGGACTACTCCTACGAGCAGTACTTC 14 TRBJ2-7 TRBD2 few TRBV19
CASSLEGGRWETQYF TGTGCCAGCAGCTTAGAGGGCGGGAGATGGGAGACCCAGTACTTC 15 TRBJ2-5 TRBD2 . TRBV11-2
CASSSQRDTEAFF TGTGCCAGCAGTTCACAACGGGACACTGAAGCTTTCTTT 13 TRBJ1-1 . . TRBV12-3/TRBV12-4
CASRASGNTIYF TGCGCCAGCAGGGCCTCTGGAAACACCATATATTTT 12 TRBJ1-3 . once TRBV10-2
CASRIYRDTGELFF TGTGCCAGTCGTATTTACCGGGACACCGGGGAGCTGTTTTTT 14 TRBJ2-2 . . TRBV19
CAWSDYQETQYF TGTGCCTGGAGTGACTACCAAGAGACCCAGTACTTC 12 TRBJ2-5 . . TRBV30
CASSPNLGQNYEQYF TGTGCCAGCTCCCCCAACCTAGGACAGAACTACGAGCAGTACTTC 15 TRBJ2-7 . . TRBV18
CASSLVGQAPYGYTF TGCGCCAGCAGCTTGGTAGGTCAGGCCCCATATGGCTACACCTTC 15 TRBJ1-2 . . TRBV5-1
CASSPSGLAGESYEQYF TGTGCCAGCAGTCCCTCCGGACTAGCGGGAGAAAGCTACGAGCAGTACTTC 17 TRBJ2-7 TRBD2 . TRBV6-2/TRBV6-3
CASSPGGTNYGYTF TGTGCCAGCAGCCCCGGGGGGACTAACTATGGCTACACCTTC 14 TRBJ1-2 . . TRBV5-5
CASSFGGTDTQYF TGTGCCAGCAGCTTCGGGGGGACAGATACGCAGTATTTT 13 TRBJ2-3 TRBD2 once TRBV5-5
CASTRKEGGRNNSPLHF TGTGCCAGCACCCGTAAGGAAGGAGGGAGAAATAATTCACCCCTCCACTTT 17 TRBJ1-6 . once TRBV7-8
CASSLSGRTFEYRQYF TGTGCCAGCTCCCTTAGCGGGAGGACCTTTGAGTATCGGCAGTACTTC 16 TRBJ2-7 TRBD2 . TRBV28
CATSDHPRVHEQYF TGTGCCACCAGTGATCACCCCAGGGTTCACGAGCAGTACTTC 14 TRBJ2-7 . . TRBV24-1
CASSSQERNTGELFF TGTGCCAGCAGCTCACAGGAGCGGAACACCGGGGAGCTGTTTTTT 15 TRBJ2-2 . . TRBV6-5
CASSINRAEEQYF TGTGCCAGTAGTATTAACAGGGCGGAGGAGCAGTACTTC 13 TRBJ2-7 . . TRBV19
CASSGDQAGPKNIQYF TGCGCCAGCAGTGGAGATCAGGCAGGGCCCAAAAACATTCAGTACTTC 16 TRBJ2-4 . . TRBV10-1
CASSPRQAPLSEAFF TGTGCCAGCAGCCCCAGACAGGCCCCCTTGTCTGAAGCTTTCTTT 15 TRBJ1-1 . . TRBV3-1/TRBV3-2
CASSPSYEAFF TGTGCCAGCAGCCCGAGCTATGAAGCTTTCTTT 11 TRBJ1-1 . . TRBV11-2
CASRLVAGGHNEQFF TGTGCCAGCAGATTAGTAGCGGGAGGGCACAATGAGCAGTTCTTC 15 TRBJ2-1 TRBD2 . TRBV6-5
CASSLAGFTYNEQFF TGTGCCAGCAGCTTGGCGGGGTTCACCTACAATGAGCAGTTCTTC 15 TRBJ2-1 . . TRBV5-6
CASSQTSGRTQFF TGTGCCAGCAGCCAAACTAGCGGGAGGACTCAGTTCTTC 13 TRBJ2-1 TRBD2 . TRBV3-1/TRBV3-2
CASKEESNSYEQYF TGCGCCAGCAAAGAGGAATCCAACTCCTACGAGCAGTACTTC 14 TRBJ2-7 . . TRBV5-1
CASSPTGPGNTIYF TGCGCCAGCAGCCCCACAGGCCCTGGAAACACCATATATTTT 14 TRBJ1-3 . . TRBV5-1
CASSDSKRTIHNEQFF TGTGCCAGCAGTGATTCTAAGCGGACGATCCATAATGAGCAGTTCTTC 16 TRBJ2-1 . . TRBV6-4
CASSPRTSGSYEQYF TGTGCCAGCAGCCCCCGGACTAGCGGGAGTTACGAGCAGTACTTC 15 TRBJ2-7 TRBD2 . TRBV7-8
CASSSQQGATGELFF TGCGCCAGCAGCTCCCAACAGGGGGCGACCGGGGAGCTGTTTTTT 15 TRBJ2-2 TRBD1 . TRBV5-1
CASSPNTDTQYF TGTGCCAGCAGTCCTAACACAGATACGCAGTATTTT 12 TRBJ2-3 . . TRBV27
CASSAASGTYNEQFF TGCGCCAGCAGCGCGGCTAGCGGGACCTACAATGAGCAGTTCTTC 15 TRBJ2-1 TRBD2 . TRBV5-1
CASSPRTGDYGYTF TGTGCCAGCAGTCCAAGGACAGGGGACTATGGCTACACCTTC 14 TRBJ1-2 TRBD1 . TRBV7-8
CSATDRGVYTF TGCAGTGCTACGGACAGGGGAGTCTACACCTTC 11 TRBJ1-2 TRBD1 . TRBV20-1
CASSPRGSSSYNSPLHF TGTGCCAGCAGCCCCCGGGGGTCTAGCTCCTATAATTCACCCCTCCACTTT 17 TRBJ1-6 . once TRBV3-1/TRBV3-2
CASSPTWRAEQYF TGTGCCAGCAGTCCAACATGGCGGGCCGAGCAGTACTTC 13 TRBJ2-7 . . TRBV27
CASSQGQGATNEKLFF TGTGCCAGCAGCCAAGGACAGGGGGCAACTAATGAAAAACTGTTTTTT 16 TRBJ1-4 TRBD1 . TRBV3-1/TRBV3-2
CASSPQRGGLPYNEQFF TGTGCCAGCAGCCCCCAACGTGGGGGACTACCCTACAATGAGCAGTTCTTC 17 TRBJ2-1 TRBD2 . TRBV9
CASSVGVWDRAGNTIYF TGTGCCAGCAGCGTAGGTGTTTGGGACAGGGCTGGAAACACCATATATTTT 17 TRBJ1-3 TRBD1 . TRBV9
CASSGGPSGSDYNEQFF TGCGCCAGCAGCGGGGGACCGAGCGGGAGTGACTACAATGAGCAGTTCTTC 17 TRBJ2-1 TRBD2 . TRBV5-1
CASSRDRVDEQYF TGTGCCAGCAGCCGGGACAGGGTTGACGAGCAGTACTTC 13 TRBJ2-7 TRBD1 . TRBV5-6
CASKWTGEETQYF TGTGCCAGCAAGTGGACAGGGGAAGAGACCCAGTACTTC 13 TRBJ2-5 TRBD1 . TRBV3-1/TRBV3-2
CASSLNYRDSEPYGYTF TGTGCCAGCAGTCTCAACTACCGGGACAGCGAGCCCTATGGCTACACCTTC 17 TRBJ1-2 TRBD1 few TRBV6-2/TRBV6-3
CASSSDRAPYNSPLHF TGTGCCAGCAGTTCGGACAGGGCTCCCTATAATTCACCCCTCCACTTT 16 TRBJ1-6 TRBD1 . TRBV28
CASSLEFRAGGVYTPF TGTGCCAGCAGCTTGGAGTTTAGGGCAGGGGGCGTATATACACCCTTC 16 TRBJ1-2 TRBD1 few TRBV5-5
CAWRGTGSTGELFF TGTGCCTGGAGGGGGACAGGGAGTACCGGGGAGCTGTTTTTT 14 TRBJ2-2 TRBD1 . TRBV30
CASSLATPSGNTIYF TGTGCCAGCAGCTTAGCCACACCATCGGGAAACACCATATATTTT 15 TRBJ1-3 . . TRBV7-9
CASSQAGGYGSPLHF TGCGCCAGCAGCCAGGCCGGAGGTTACGGTTCACCCCTCCACTTT 15 TRBJ1-6 . . TRBV4-1
CASSQDRRLAGDNEQFF TGCGCCAGCAGCCAAGATCGAAGACTAGCGGGTGACAATGAGCAGTTCTTC 17 TRBJ2-1 TRBD2 . TRBV4-1
CASDRDGLRDTEAFF TGTGCCAGCGACCGGGACGGACTACGTGACACTGAAGCTTTCTTT 15 TRBJ1-1 . . TRBV5-4
CASSFGGVNTEAFF TGTGCCAGCAGTTTTGGCGGAGTGAACACTGAAGCTTTCTTT 14 TRBJ1-1 . . TRBV6-2/TRBV6-3
CASSQLAGGAYEQYF TGTGCCAGCAGCCAGTTAGCGGGAGGGGCCTACGAGCAGTACTTC 15 TRBJ2-7 TRBD2 . TRBV3-1/TRBV3-2
CATRNAGGGEQFF TGTGCCACCAGGAACGCGGGAGGGGGTGAGCAGTTCTTC 13 TRBJ2-1 TRBD2 . TRBV24-1
CASSVGWGLAGGAGELFF TGTGCCAGCAGCGTAGGATGGGGACTAGCGGGAGGAGCCGGGGAGCTGTTTTTT 18 TRBJ2-2 TRBD2 . TRBV9
CASSPPVSTDTQYF TGTGCCAGCTCACCACCCGTTAGCACAGATACGCAGTATTTT 14 TRBJ2-3 . once TRBV18
CASSPENQETQYF TGTGCCAGCAGCCCGGAGAACCAAGAGACCCAGTACTTC 13 TRBJ2-5 . . TRBV5-4